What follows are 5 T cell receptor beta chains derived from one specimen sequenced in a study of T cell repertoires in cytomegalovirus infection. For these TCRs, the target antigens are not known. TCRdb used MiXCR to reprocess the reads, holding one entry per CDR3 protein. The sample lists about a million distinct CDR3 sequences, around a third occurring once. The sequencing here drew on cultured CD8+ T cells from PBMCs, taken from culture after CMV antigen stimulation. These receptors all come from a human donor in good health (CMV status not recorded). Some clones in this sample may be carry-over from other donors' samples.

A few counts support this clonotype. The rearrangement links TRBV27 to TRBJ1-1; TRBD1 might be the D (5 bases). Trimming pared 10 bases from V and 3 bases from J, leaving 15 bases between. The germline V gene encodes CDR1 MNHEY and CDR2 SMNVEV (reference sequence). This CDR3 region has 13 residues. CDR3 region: CATLTGMYTEAFF. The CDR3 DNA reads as TGTGCCACCCTAACAGGCATGTACACTGAAGCTTTCTTT.

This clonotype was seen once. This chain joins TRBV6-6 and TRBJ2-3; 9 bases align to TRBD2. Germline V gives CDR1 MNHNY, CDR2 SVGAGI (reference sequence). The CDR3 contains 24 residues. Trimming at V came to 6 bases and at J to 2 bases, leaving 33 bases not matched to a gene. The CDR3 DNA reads TGTGCCAGCAGGACCCGGGACCCCCTATTGGTCCCCCGCGCGGGGGGGCCCTACACAGATACGCAGTATTTT. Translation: CASRTRDPLLVPRAGGPYTDTQYF.

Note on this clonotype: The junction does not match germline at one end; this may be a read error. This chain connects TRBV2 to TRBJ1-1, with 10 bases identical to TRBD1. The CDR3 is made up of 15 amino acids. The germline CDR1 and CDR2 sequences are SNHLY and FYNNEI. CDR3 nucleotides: TGTGCCAACAGTGAAGAGGGACAGGGGAGGACTGAAGCTTTCTTT. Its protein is CANSEEGQGRTEAFF.

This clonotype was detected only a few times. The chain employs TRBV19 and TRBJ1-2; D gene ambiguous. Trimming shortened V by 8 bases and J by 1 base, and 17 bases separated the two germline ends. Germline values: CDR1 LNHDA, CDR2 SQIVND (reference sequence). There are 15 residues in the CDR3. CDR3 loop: CASSSWEESNYGYTF. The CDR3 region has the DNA TGTGCCAGTTCCTCCTGGGAGGAGAGTAACTATGGCTACACCTTC.

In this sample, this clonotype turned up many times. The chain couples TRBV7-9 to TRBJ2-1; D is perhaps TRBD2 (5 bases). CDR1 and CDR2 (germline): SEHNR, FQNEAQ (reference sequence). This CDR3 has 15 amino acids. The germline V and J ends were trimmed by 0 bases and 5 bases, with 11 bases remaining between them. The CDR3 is CASSLARAQHNEQFF. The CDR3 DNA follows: TGTGCCAGCAGCTTAGCGCGGGCGCAACACAATGAGCAGTTCTTC.